Listed below are T cell receptor beta chains from one sample, sequenced in a study of lymphopenia after photon versus proton radiotherapy. Libraries were prepared by immunoSEQ multiplex PCR; TCRdb keeps only in-frame clonotypes and omits some of them. In the table there are roughly 67,000 clones, roughly 93% of which are singletons. This material consisted of peripheral blood, taken from a patient treated with photon-based radiotherapy. The receptors were gathered from a woman in her seventies with pancreatic cancer. Both conserved end residues are part of each CDR3. The D gene is left open where the match is weak. The listing skips clone size in some rows; elsewhere it reads once, few, many or a size class.

TRBV25-1,NA,TRBJ2-1,TRBD2,TGTGCCAGTCGGGGGGACTTGGAGTTAAATGAGCAGTTCTTC,CASRGDLELNEQFF
TRBV6-5,NA,TRBJ2-5,TRBD1,TGTGCCAGCAGTTACTCCCGGCAGGGGGCTGGGACCCAGTACTTC,CASSYSRQGAGTQYF
TRBV7-2,NA,TRBJ2-7,NA,TGTGCCAGCAGCTCAGGACTTCCTAGCACGAAGCAGTACTTC,CASSSGLPSTKQYF
TRBV2,NA,TRBJ2-7,NA,TGTGCCAGCAGTGCTTACAGGGACGAGCAGTACTTC,CASSAYRDEQYF
TRBV7-3,NA,TRBJ2-1,TRBD2,TGTGCCAGCAGCTTAGGGCTAGCGGGAGGGAATGAGCAGTTCTTC,CASSLGLAGGNEQFF
TRBV7-2,NA,TRBJ2-7,NA,TGTGCCAGCAGCTGGGGGCTTTTTGGAGAGCAGTACTTC,CASSWGLFGEQYF
TRBV27,NA,TRBJ2-3,NA,TGTGCCAGTGGGACGTACACAGATACGCAGTATTTT,CASGTYTDTQYF
TRBV28,NA,TRBJ2-7,NA,TGTGCCAGCAGCCCCGACAGCCCCTACGAGCAGTACTTC,CASSPDSPYEQYF
TRBV7-3,NA,TRBJ2-1,NA,TGTGCCAGCAGCTTAATGGGGGCCGACAATGAGCAGTTCTTC,CASSLMGADNEQFF
TRBV28,NA,TRBJ2-3,NA,TGTGCCAGCAGTTTGGATACGCAGTATTTT,CASSLDTQYF
TRBV4-2,NA,TRBJ1-5,NA,TGTGCCAGCAGCCAGGGGGTACAGAGCAATCAGCCCCAGCATTTT,CASSQGVQSNQPQHF
TRBV18,few,TRBJ2-5,NA,TGTGCCAGCTCACCATTGGGCGACGGACTCCAAGAGACCCAGTACTTC,CASSPLGDGLQETQYF
TRBV15,NA,TRBJ2-1,TRBD2,TGTGCCACCAGCAGCATAGGACTAGCGGACAATGAGCAGTTCTTC,CATSSIGLADNEQFF
TRBV5-1,NA,TRBJ2-1,TRBD2,TGCGCCAGCAGCTCGGGACTAGCGGGAAACAATGAGCAGTTCTTC,CASSSGLAGNNEQFF
TRBV6-6,NA,TRBJ1-1,TRBD1,TGTGCCACCGTCCGCGGGACAGGGAACACTGAAGCTTTCTTT,CATVRGTGNTEAFF
TRBV4-3,NA,TRBJ2-5,NA,TGCGCCAGCAGCCCGACACCACAAGAGACCCAGTACTTC,CASSPTPQETQYF
TRBV14,NA,TRBJ2-1,NA,TGTGCCAGCAGCCTAAGTTACCGGGCCTCCAATGAGCAGTTCTTC,CASSLSYRASNEQFF
TRBV4-2,NA,TRBJ1-5,NA,TGTGCCAGCAGCCAAGTCGAAGGGGGCAATCAGCCCCAGCATTTT,CASSQVEGGNQPQHF
TRBV7-2,NA,TRBJ2-3,NA,TGTGCCAGCAGCTTAGAAACTAGTTCAGATACGCAGTATTTT,CASSLETSSDTQYF
TRBV7-2,NA,TRBJ2-3,TRBD2,TGTGCCAGCAGCGCTAGTAGCGGGAGCGATACGCAGTATTTT,CASSASSGSDTQYF
TRBV5-4,NA,TRBJ2-7,TRBD2,TGTGCCAGCAGCTTGGATCCCCGCGGGGGCTACGAGCAGTACTTC,CASSLDPRGGYEQYF
TRBV25-1,NA,TRBJ2-7,TRBD1,TGTGCCAGCACGACAGGGGGCAACGAGCAGTACTTC,CASTTGGNEQYF
TRBV7-7,NA,TRBJ2-5,NA,TGTGCTAGCAGCTTAGAAACGGGTGAGACCCAGTACTTC,CASSLETGETQYF
TRBV29-1,NA,TRBJ2-1,TRBD1,TGCAGCGTTTTGACAGGGGCGGGGTACAATGAGCAGTTCTTC,CSVLTGAGYNEQFF
TRBV4-2,NA,TRBJ1-4,NA,TGTGCCAGCAGCCAAGTGCTGAATGAAAAACTGTTTTTT,CASSQVLNEKLFF
TRBV27,NA,TRBJ2-2,NA,TGTGCCAGTCCCGGGACAAGGAGGACCGGGGAGCTGTTTTTT,CASPGTRRTGELFF
TRBV23-1,NA,TRBJ2-7,TRBD1,TGCGCCAGCAGTCACCCGACAGGGGCTTACGAGCAGTACTTC,CASSHPTGAYEQYF
TRBV14,NA,TRBJ2-7,TRBD1,TGTGCCTCTTCGGGACAGGGTTTCCCCTACGAGCAGTACTTC,CASSGQGFPYEQYF
TRBV29-1,NA,TRBJ1-4,NA,TGCAGCGCGGGACACGCTAATGAAAAACTGTTTTTT,CSAGHANEKLFF
TRBV5-5,NA,TRBJ1-1,NA,TGTGCCAGCAGCTTGGGCAGTTTGAACACTGAAGCTTTCTTT,CASSLGSLNTEAFF
TRBV7-2,NA,TRBJ2-1,NA,TGTGCCAGCAGCTTAGCCACAGGATACAATGAGCAGTTCTTC,CASSLATGYNEQFF
TRBV28,NA,TRBJ2-1,TRBD2,TGTGCCAGCAGTCCGCCGGGACTAGCGGGAGGGCGCAATAACAATGAGCAGTTCTTC,CASSPPGLAGGRNNNEQFF
TRBV19,NA,TRBJ1-1,TRBD1,TGTGCCAGCCGGGACAGGGGCTTGAGGTCTGAAGCTTTCTTT,CASRDRGLRSEAFF
TRBV30,NA,TRBJ2-7,NA,TGTGCCTGGAGTGGGGACATCTACGAGCAGTACTTC,CAWSGDIYEQYF
TRBV28,NA,TRBJ2-4,NA,TGTGCCAGCAGTTCCTTCCCTTTAGCCAAAAACATTCAGTACTTC,CASSSFPLAKNIQYF
TRBV27,NA,TRBJ2-4,TRBD1,TGTGCCAGCAGTTTTGACTCGGACAGGGGGGCCAAAAACATTCAGTACTTC,CASSFDSDRGAKNIQYF
TRBV19,NA,TRBJ1-3,NA,TGTGCCAGTAAAGGTGGAATCTCTGGAAACACCATATATTTT,CASKGGISGNTIYF
TRBV5-1,NA,TRBJ1-1,TRBD1,TGCGCCAGCAATCAGGACAGGGTAGTTTTCTTT,CASNQDRVVFF
TRBV10-3,few,TRBJ2-1,TRBD2,TGTGCCATCAGTGCGGCCGGGACTAGCGGATCCTCTAGCTCCTACAATGAGCAGTTCTTC,CAISAAGTSGSSSSYNEQFF
TRBV6-5,NA,TRBJ1-1,NA,TGTGCCAGCAGTTACTCTCAGGTGAACACTGAAGCTTTCTTT,CASSYSQVNTEAFF
TRBV6-1,NA,TRBJ2-1,NA,TGTGCCAGTTGCTTGCCGTCCGAGCGGTCAGAGCAGTTCTTC,CASCLPSERSEQFF
TRBV5-1,NA,TRBJ2-1,NA,TGCGCCAGCAGCCCCTACGGAGGTAGCTACAATGAGCAGTTCTTC,CASSPYGGSYNEQFF